These 32 T cell receptor beta chains came from one sample sequenced in a study of glioma-infiltrating T cells after dendritic cell vaccination. Profiling relied on immunoSEQ multiplex PCR, and the TCRdb table lists in-frame clones only, not all of them. The data show more than 85,000 clones, more than 70% seen once. Here the sequenced sample was blood, taken before dendritic cell vaccination. All receptors come from a human donor with glioblastoma.

The V call is TRBV6-4, the J call TRBJ1-2; 8 bases line up with TRBD1. V was clipped by 0 bases and J by 8 bases; unmatched bases: 5. Germline lookup yields CDR1 MRHNA and CDR2 SNTAGT. The CDR3 spans 14 residues. CDR3 amino acids: CASSDSKQGAGYTF. In nucleotides, the CDR3 is TGTGCCAGCAGTGACTCAAAGCAGGGGGCGGGCTACACCTTC.

The chain is built from TRBV5-1 and TRBJ2-1, with 12 positions matching TRBD2. Germline V gives CDR1 SGHRS, CDR2 YFSETQ. The V segment lost 5 bases and the J segment 5 bases; nucleotides outside the gene matches: 8. The CDR3 spans 16 residues. CDR3 DNA: TGCGCCAGCAGATATTGGACTAGCGGGATGAACAATGAGCAGTTCTTC. Amino acids: CASRYWTSGMNNEQFF.

The gene calls are TRBV6-5 and TRBJ2-1, with 8 nucleotides matching TRBD1. J was trimmed by 10 bases and V by 6 bases; bases with no gene match: 11. Per the germline V gene, CDR1 is MNHEY and CDR2 is SVGAGI. The CDR3 has 14 amino acids. The chain's CDR3 is CASSLGTGYGEQFF. CDR3 coding DNA: TGTGCCAGCAGCCTTGGGACAGGATACGGAGAGCAGTTCTTC.

The rearrangement joins TRBV5-8 to TRBJ2-7; D uncertain. This CDR3 region has 13 residues. V was clipped by 0 bases and J by 6 bases, with 10 bases between them. Germline assignment: CDR1 SGHTS and CDR2 YDEGEE. CDR3 amino acids: CASSLVTSGEQYF. DNA of the CDR3: TGTGCCAGCAGCTTGGTGACTTCTGGCGAGCAGTACTTC.

The gene calls are TRBV4-2 and TRBJ1-3; D gene uncertain. This CDR3 region has 16 residues. CDR1 is LGHNA, CDR2 YNFKEQ, per germline. V gave up 4 bases and J gave up 4 bases, with 17 bases separating them. The CDR3, as DNA: TGTGCCAGCAGCCCCGATCCGACTAGGTCGGGAAACACCATATATTTT. Its protein product is CASSPDPTRSGNTIYF.

This clone is a singleton in its sample. V usage is TRBV9 and J usage is TRBJ2-7; 9 bases match TRBD2. The CDR3 is 15 amino acids. Germline loops: CDR1 SGDLS, CDR2 YYNGEE. V shed 0 bases and J 2 bases; nucleotides not matched to a gene: 3. The CDR3 protein is CASSVGASGTYEQYF. CDR3 nucleotides: TGTGCCAGCAGCGTAGGAGCTAGCGGGACCTACGAGCAGTACTTC.

This chain joins TRBV5-1 and TRBJ2-1, with 11 positions matching TRBD2. The CDR3 sequence is 15 residues long. The V gene end was trimmed by 4 bases and the J gene end by 4 bases; junction bases not matched to a gene: 4. CDR1 SGHRS and CDR2 YFSETQ come from the germline V gene. CDR3 in DNA: TGCGCCAGCAGCCCCGGGACTAGCGGTTACAATGAGCAGTTCTTC. Amino acid sequence: CASSPGTSGYNEQFF.

This rearrangement joins TRBV6-6 to TRBJ1-2; maybe TRBD1 (5 bases). Germline V gene lookup returns CDR1 MNHNY and CDR2 SVGAGI (reference sequence). CDR3 length: 14 amino acids. V was trimmed by 6 bases and J by 8 bases, leaving 19 bases between them. Here the CDR3 DNA reads TGTGCCAGCAGATACCAGGGTGGTACAGGCGGCTACACCTTC. This gives the protein CASRYQGGTGGYTF.

In this sample, this clone turned up once. This chain joins TRBV21-1 and TRBJ2-3; the DNA was not used to check the table's D call, TRBD2. TRBV21-1 is reported as a pseudogene. The CDR3 totals 18 residues. The CDR3 DNA reads TGTGCCAGCAGCAAAGGAACAACTAGATGGAACCTCAAGGATACGCAGTATTTT. It codes for CASSKGTTRWNLKDTQYF.

J is TRBJ2-3 and V is TRBV5-1, with D possibly TRBD1 on 6 matching bases. The germline V gene encodes CDR1 SGHRS and CDR2 YFSETQ. This CDR3 region has 13 residues. V dropped 4 bases and J dropped 9 bases, with 15 bases sitting between them. CDR3 in amino acids: CASSLGGADTQYF. The CDR3 DNA sequence: TGCGCCAGCAGCCTAGGGGGTGCGGACACGCAGTATTTT.

This sequence joins TRBV29-1 and TRBJ1-5; D unresolved. The CDR3 spans 13 residues. The germline V gene encodes CDR1 SQVTM and CDR2 ANQGSEA. Trimming cost V 4 bases and J 0 bases, with 7 bases left between them. CDR3 bases: TGCAGCGTTGGTGCTATTAGCAATCAGCCCCAGCATTTT. Protein: CSVGAISNQPQHF.

Only one count was recorded for this clone. V is TRBV6-1 and J is TRBJ1-5; D is unresolved. The CDR3 covers 15 residues. CDR1 and CDR2 (germline): MNHNS, SASEGT. Deletions cut 1 base from V and 3 bases from J, with 10 bases between. The chain's CDR3 is CASSEGGASNQPQHF. Written as DNA, the CDR3 is TGTGCCAGCAGTGAAGGTGGAGCCTCCAATCAGCCCCAGCATTTT.

The chain carries TRBV4-2 and TRBJ1-5; no clear D. V was pared by 1 base and J by 6 bases, with 16 bases between. CDR3 length: 16 amino acids. Germline V lookup: CDR1 LGHNA, CDR2 YNFKEQ. This CDR3 is CASSQVMGGEGQPQHF. CDR3 in DNA: TGTGCCAGCAGCCAAGTCATGGGCGGGGAGGGTCAGCCCCAGCATTTT.

This clone appeared once. This chain connects TRBV18 to TRBJ2-7; TRBD1 aligns across 8 bases. The CDR3 is 13 residues long. Trimming took 6 bases from V and 3 from J; bases not matched to a gene: 4. The V gene's germline CDR1 is KGHSH and CDR2 LQKENI. CDR3 in amino acids: CASSQGQGYEQYF. Written as DNA, the CDR3 is TGTGCCAGCTCCCAAGGACAGGGCTACGAGCAGTACTTC.

This clone has only a few counts. The chain has TRBV6-6 and TRBJ1-1; D unclear. Looked up from germline, CDR1 is MNHNY and CDR2 is SVGAGI (reference sequence). Deletions cut 2 bases from V and 2 bases from J, with 9 bases between. The CDR3 runs to 14 residues. CDR3: CASSYTPSNTEAFF. In DNA, the CDR3 is TGTGCCAGCAGTTACACCCCCAGTAACACTGAAGCTTTCTTT.

This clone was seen only once. This chain uses TRBV5-1 with TRBJ1-2; TRBD1 agrees at 8 bases. Trimming took 4 bases from V and 7 from J; bases not matched to a gene: 12. The V gene's germline CDR1 is SGHRS and CDR2 YFSETQ. The CDR3 is 15 amino acids. This CDR3 is CASSPTDRVRFGYTF. The CDR3 DNA sequence: TGCGCCAGCAGCCCAACGGACAGGGTGAGGTTTGGCTACACCTTC.

The V gene is TRBV4-3, the J gene TRBJ2-7, with a possible D match to TRBD1 (5 bases). The V end was cut by 1 base, the J end by 4 bases, with 14 bases between. This CDR3 region has 15 residues. Germline CDR1 and CDR2: LGHNA and YSLEER. The CDR3 protein is CASSQVGQGSYEQYF. DNA of the CDR3: TGCGCCAGCAGCCAAGTCGGGCAGGGTTCGTACGAGCAGTACTTC.

The chain couples TRBV19 to TRBJ2-1; D not resolved. Between the trimmed V and J ends, which lost 3 bases and 4 bases, there was a span of 10 bases. CDR3 length: 14 residues. From germline, CDR1 is LNHDA and CDR2 SQIVND (reference sequence). DNA for the CDR3: TGTGCCAGTAGTATGCAACTTCCGTACAATGAGCAGTTCTTC. Amino acid sequence: CASSMQLPYNEQFF. The whole variable domain, remainder taken from reference TRBV19 and TRBJ2-1, is DGGITQSPKYLFRKEGQNVTLSCEQNLNHDAMYWYRQDPGQGLRLIYYSQIVNDFQKGDIAEGYSVSREKKESFPLTVTSAQKNPTAFYLCASSMQLPYNEQFFGPGTRLTVL.

V usage is TRBV18 and J usage is TRBJ2-7, with 7 bases lining up with TRBD1. V trimming: 6 bases; J trimming: 4 bases; junction bases outside the gene matches: 9. CDR3 length: 14 amino acids. Germline V gives CDR1 KGHSH, CDR2 LQKENI. The CDR3 protein is CASSHTGDGYEQYF. The CDR3 coding sequence is TGTGCCAGCTCCCACACAGGGGACGGGTACGAGCAGTACTTC. Together with reference TRBV18 and TRBJ2-7, the CDR3 gives the full variable domain: NAGVMQNPRHLVRRRGQEARLRCSPMKGHSHVYWYRQLPEEGLKFMVYLQKENIIDESGMPKERFSAEFPKEGPSILRIQQVVRGDSAAYFCASSHTGDGYEQYFGPGTRLTVT.

With regard to this clone: In the same sample, other DNA sequences code for this CDR3. This chain joins TRBV5-1 and TRBJ2-3; D is ambiguous. This CDR3 is built from 15 residues. Trimming took off 1 base at V and 0 bases at J, with 9 bases between the two ends. From germline, CDR1 is SGHRS and CDR2 YFSETQ. The CDR3: CASSLSGVSTDTQYF. For the CDR3, the DNA is TGCGCCAGCAGCTTGAGTGGAGTAAGCACAGATACGCAGTATTTT. The full variable domain, its missing parts supplied by reference TRBV5-1 and TRBJ2-3, is KAGVTQTPRYLIKTRGQQVTLSCSPISGHRSVSWYQQTPGQGLQFLFEYFSETQRNKGNFPGRFSGRQFSNSRSEMNVSTLELGDSALYLCASSLSGVSTDTQYFGPGTRLTVL.

The chain employs TRBV19 and TRBJ2-1; the D gene is possibly TRBD1 (6 bases). This CDR3 has 12 amino acids. In germline, CDR1 is LNHDA, CDR2 SQIVND (reference sequence). CDR3 DNA: TGTGGCACAGGGTTGAACTACAATGAGCAGTTCTTC. Translated: CGTGLNYNEQFF. Using reference TRBV19 and TRBJ2-1 for the parts outside the CDR3, the full variable domain is DGGITQSPKYLFRKEGQNVTLSCEQNLNHDAMYWYRQDPGQGLRLIYYSQIVNDFQKGDIAEGYSVSREKKESFPLTVTSAQKNPTAFYLCGTGLNYNEQFFGPGTRLTVL.

This clone was counted a few times. The chain combines TRBV5-8 with TRBJ1-2; 7 nucleotides agree with TRBD1. V dropped 7 bases and J dropped 8; count of bases not matched to a gene: 14. CDR1 SGHTS and CDR2 YDEGEE come from the germline V gene. The length of the CDR3 is 14 residues. The CDR3 protein is CASYSREGAGGYTF. The CDR3 DNA reads TGTGCCAGCTACTCTCGAGAGGGGGCGGGCGGCTACACCTTC. The variable domain in full, with the rest retrieved from reference TRBV5-8 and TRBJ1-2, is EAGVTQSPTHLIKTRGQQATLRCSPISGHTSVYWYQQALGLGLQFLLWYDEGEERNRGNFPPRFSGRQFPNYSSELNVNALELEDSALYLCASYSREGAGGYTFGSGTRLTVV.

The chain recombines TRBV25-1 with TRBJ2-3; TRBD1 might be the D (6 bases). There are 16 residues in the CDR3. Germline V gives CDR1 MGHDK, CDR2 SYGVNS. The ends were cut back, 6 bases at V and 4 bases at J, with 20 bases in the middle. CDR3 protein: CASRPPWGKGADTQYF. The DNA of the CDR3 is TGTGCCAGCAGACCCCCGTGGGGCAAGGGGGCAGATACGCAGTATTTT.

This clone showed up just once. The rearrangement joins TRBV5-4 to TRBJ2-7; 10 nucleotides align to TRBD2. With V trimmed by 4 bases and J by 5 bases, 6 bases remained unmatched. This CDR3 has 14 amino acids. Looked up from germline, CDR1 is SGHNT and CDR2 is YYREEE (reference sequence). In nucleotides, the CDR3 is TGTGCCAGCAGCCCGGGACTAGCGTCGAACGAGCAGTACTTC. Its translation: CASSPGLASNEQYF.

This rearrangement joins TRBV5-8 to TRBJ2-3; TRBD1 matches 8 bases. The CDR3 covers 12 residues. Losses at the gene ends were 5 bases for V and 8 bases for J; bases not matched to a gene: 4. Germline V gives CDR1 SGHTS, CDR2 YDEGEE. The CDR3 protein is CASRGQGGTQYF. In DNA, the CDR3 is TGTGCCAGCAGAGGACAGGGCGGTACGCAGTATTTT.

In this sample, this clone turned up a few times. V and J are TRBV7-2 and TRBJ2-7, with 9 bases fitting TRBD2. The germline CDR1 and CDR2 sequences are SGHTA and FQGNSA. The CDR3 contains 14 residues. V lost 5 bases to trimming and J lost 4 bases; unmatched junction nucleotides: 6. CDR3 in amino acids: CASSIGLATYEQYF. The CDR3 DNA follows: TGTGCCAGCAGCATTGGACTAGCGACGTACGAGCAGTACTTC.

In this sample, this clone turned up once. J is TRBJ2-5 and V is TRBV4-2, with D possibly being TRBD2 (5 bases). With 1 base removed from V and 5 bases from J, the gap between germline ends came to 14 bases. The CDR3 is made up of 15 amino acids. Germline assignment: CDR1 LGHNA and CDR2 YNFKEQ. This CDR3 reads CASSQAQTPGETQYF. The CDR3 nucleotides are TGTGCCAGCAGCCAAGCCCAGACACCGGGGGAGACCCAGTACTTC.

The chain uses TRBV2 and TRBJ2-7; 8 nucleotides agree with TRBD2. The length of the CDR3 is 13 residues. The V segment lost 5 bases and the J segment 6 bases; nucleotides outside the gene matches: 6. Looked up from germline, CDR1 is SNHLY and CDR2 is FYNNEI. The CDR3: CASSKLAGIEQYF. CDR3 bases: TGTGCCAGCAGTAAATTAGCGGGGATCGAGCAGTACTTC.

The table lists this clone with a count of one. The rearrangement links TRBV10-3 to TRBJ1-3; TRBD1 is a possible D gene (5 bases). The germline CDR1 and CDR2 sequences are ENHRY and SYGVKD. CDR3 length: 17 amino acids. Trimming removed 3 bases at V and 7 bases at J, with 22 bases between. The CDR3 loop reads CAISDPGGRRLANTIYF. As DNA, the CDR3 is TGTGCCATCAGTGACCCCGGGGGGAGAAGACTGGCGAACACCATATATTTT.

The genes are TRBV29-1 and TRBJ1-2, with D uncertain. The ends were cut back, 4 bases at V and 7 bases at J, with 4 bases in the middle. CDR1 is SQVTM and CDR2 is ANQGSEA in the germline V gene. The CDR3 consists of 9 residues. Written as DNA, the CDR3 is TGCAGCGTTGGGAGTGGCTACACCTTC. Its translation is CSVGSGYTF.

The rearrangement uses TRBV29-1 and TRBJ1-1; D gene uncertain. Germline CDR1 is SQVTM and CDR2 is ANQGSEA. Trimming removed 4 bases at V and 1 base at J, with 7 bases between. The CDR3 runs 12 residues. The CDR3 DNA reads TGCAGCGTTGTATTCGGGAACACTGAAGCTTTCTTT. It translates to CSVVFGNTEAFF.

The chain combines TRBV7-2 with TRBJ2-7; TRBD2 might be the D (6 bases). The germline CDR1 and CDR2 sequences are SGHTA and FQGNSA. There are 13 residues in the CDR3. The V gene lost 5 bases and the J gene lost 3 bases, with 11 bases spanning the gap. CDR3 sequence: CASSVGSYYEQYF. In nucleotides, the CDR3 is TGTGCCAGCAGCGTCGGGAGCTACTACGAGCAGTACTTC.